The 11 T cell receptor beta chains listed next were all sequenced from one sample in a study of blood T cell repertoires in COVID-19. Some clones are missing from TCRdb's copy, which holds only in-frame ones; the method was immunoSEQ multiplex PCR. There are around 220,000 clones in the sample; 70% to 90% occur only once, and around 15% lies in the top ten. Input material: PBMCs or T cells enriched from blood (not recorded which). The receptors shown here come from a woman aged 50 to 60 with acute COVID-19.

In DNA form, the CDR3 reads TGTGCCAGCAGCTTAAAACTAGCGGGATTAAATGAGCAGTTCTTC. It is translated as CASSLKLAGLNEQFF. The rearrangement joins TRBV7-9 to TRBJ2-1; 10 nucleotides agree with TRBD2. Trimming took 2 bases from V and 7 from J; bases not matched to a gene: 5. Per the germline V gene, CDR1 is SEHNR and CDR2 is FQNEAQ (reference sequence). CDR3 length equals 15 residues.

The CDR3 protein is CASSHLGSGNTIYF. CDR3 nucleotides: TGTGCCAGTAGCCACCTAGGATCTGGAAACACCATATATTTT. This sequence joins TRBV19 and TRBJ1-3; no reliable D call. The germline CDR1 and CDR2 sequences are LNHDA and SQIVND (reference sequence). The CDR3 sequence is 14 residues long. V lost 6 bases to trimming and J lost 1 base, with 10 bases between them. Drawing the rest from reference TRBV19 and TRBJ1-3, the complete variable domain is DGGITQSPKYLFRKEGQNVTLSCEQNLNHDAMYWYRQDPGQGLRLIYYSQIVNDFQKGDIAEGYSVSREKKESFPLTVTSAQKNPTAFYLCASSHLGSGNTIYFGEGSWLTVV.

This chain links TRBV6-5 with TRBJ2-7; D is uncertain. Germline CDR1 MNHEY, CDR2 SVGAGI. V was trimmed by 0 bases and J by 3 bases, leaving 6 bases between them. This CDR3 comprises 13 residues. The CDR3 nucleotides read TGTGCCAGCAGTTACTCGAACAGCTACGAGCAGTACTTC. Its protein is CASSYSNSYEQYF.

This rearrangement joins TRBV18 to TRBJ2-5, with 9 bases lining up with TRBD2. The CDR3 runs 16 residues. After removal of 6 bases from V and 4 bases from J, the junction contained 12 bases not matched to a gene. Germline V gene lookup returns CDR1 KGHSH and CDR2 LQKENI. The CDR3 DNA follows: TGTGCCAGCTCTCACAATAGCGGGAGTTTCGGAGAGACCCAGTACTTC. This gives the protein CASSHNSGSFGETQYF. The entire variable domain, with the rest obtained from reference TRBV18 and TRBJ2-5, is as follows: NAGVMQNPRHLVRRRGQEARLRCSPMKGHSHVYWYRQLPEEGLKFMVYLQKENIIDESGMPKERFSAEFPKEGPSILRIQQVVRGDSAAYFCASSHNSGSFGETQYFGPGTRLLVL.

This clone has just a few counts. In DNA, the CDR3 is TGTGCCAGCAGCTTAGGACAGGGTTCTACTGAAGCTTTCTTT. Its translation: CASSLGQGSTEAFF. The rearrangement joins TRBV7-2 to TRBJ1-1; 7 nucleotides line up with TRBD1. The V gene's germline CDR1 is SGHTA and CDR2 FQGNSA. The CDR3 loop spans 14 amino acids. V was clipped by 1 base and J by 5 bases; unmatched bases: 4.

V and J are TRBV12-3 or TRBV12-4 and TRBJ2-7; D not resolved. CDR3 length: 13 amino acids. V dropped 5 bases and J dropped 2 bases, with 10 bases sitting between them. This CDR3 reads CASSPTNPYEQYF. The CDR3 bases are TGTGCCAGCAGTCCAACAAACCCCTACGAGCAGTACTTC.

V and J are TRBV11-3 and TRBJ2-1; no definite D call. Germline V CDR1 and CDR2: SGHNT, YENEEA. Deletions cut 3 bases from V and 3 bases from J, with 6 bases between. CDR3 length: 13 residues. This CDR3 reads CASSLGRYNEQFF. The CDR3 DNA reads TGTGCCAGCAGCTTGGGCCGCTACAATGAGCAGTTCTTC.

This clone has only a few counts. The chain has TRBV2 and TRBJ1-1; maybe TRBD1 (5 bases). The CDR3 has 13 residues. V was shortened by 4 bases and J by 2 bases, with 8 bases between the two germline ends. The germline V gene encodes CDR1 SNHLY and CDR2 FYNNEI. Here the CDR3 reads CASSVDSNTEAFF. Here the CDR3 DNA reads TGTGCCAGCAGTGTAGACAGTAACACTGAAGCTTTCTTT.

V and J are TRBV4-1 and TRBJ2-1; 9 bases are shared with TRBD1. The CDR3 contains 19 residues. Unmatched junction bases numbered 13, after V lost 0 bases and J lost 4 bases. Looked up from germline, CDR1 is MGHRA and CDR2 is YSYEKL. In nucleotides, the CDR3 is TGCGCCAGCAGCCAAGATAGCGGCGGAACAGGGGGCGGGTACAATGAGCAGTTCTTC. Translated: CASSQDSGGTGGGYNEQFF.

CDR3 nucleotide sequence: TGTGCCAGCACTCCTGGAAACACCATATATTTT. Its translation: CASTPGNTIYF. The V gene is TRBV12-3 or TRBV12-4, the J gene TRBJ1-3; no definite D call. V lost 7 bases and J 2 bases, leaving 3 bases between the germline ends. The CDR3 covers 11 residues.

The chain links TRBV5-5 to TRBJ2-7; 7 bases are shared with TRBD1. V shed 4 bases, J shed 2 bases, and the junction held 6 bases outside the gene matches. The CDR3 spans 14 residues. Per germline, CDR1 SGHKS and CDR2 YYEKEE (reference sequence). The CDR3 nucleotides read TGTGCCAGCAGCATGACCGGGACAGCCTACGAGCAGTACTTC. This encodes CASSMTGTAYEQYF.